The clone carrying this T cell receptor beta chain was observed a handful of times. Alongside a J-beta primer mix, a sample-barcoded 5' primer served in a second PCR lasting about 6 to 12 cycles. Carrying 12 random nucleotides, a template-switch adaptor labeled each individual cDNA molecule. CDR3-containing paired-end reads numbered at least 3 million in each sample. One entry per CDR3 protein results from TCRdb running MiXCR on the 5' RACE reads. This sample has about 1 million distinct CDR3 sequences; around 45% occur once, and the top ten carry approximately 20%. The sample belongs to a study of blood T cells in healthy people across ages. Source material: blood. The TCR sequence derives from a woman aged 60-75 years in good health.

The CDR3, as DNA: TGCGCCAGCAGCCAAAGTCCAGGGGGCGAAAAACTGTTTTTT. Its protein product is CASSQSPGGEKLFF. V is TRBV4-1 and J is TRBJ1-4; 8 positions match TRBD1. Germline lookup yields CDR1 MGHRA and CDR2 YSYEKL. The length of the CDR3 is 14 residues. Unmatched junction bases numbered 4, after V lost 2 bases and J lost 8 bases.